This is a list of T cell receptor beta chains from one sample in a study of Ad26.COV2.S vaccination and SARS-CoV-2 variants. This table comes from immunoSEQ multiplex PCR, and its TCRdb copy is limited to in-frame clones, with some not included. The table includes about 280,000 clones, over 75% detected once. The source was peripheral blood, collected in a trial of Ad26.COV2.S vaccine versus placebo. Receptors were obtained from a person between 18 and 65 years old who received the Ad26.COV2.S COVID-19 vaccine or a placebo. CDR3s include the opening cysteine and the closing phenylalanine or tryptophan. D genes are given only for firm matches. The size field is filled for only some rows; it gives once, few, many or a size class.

TGCGCCAGCAGCTTGACCCCCGGGGGTCAAGAGACCCAGTACTTC	CASSLTPGGQETQYF	TRBJ2-5	15	TRBV5-1	NA	NA
TGCGCCAGCAGCTTGGAAGCCAGGGAGTATGAAGCTTTCTTT	CASSLEAREYEAFF	TRBJ1-1	14	TRBV5-1	NA	NA
TGTGCCAGCAGTTCTGTTTTTTCTGGGGCCAACGTCCTGACTTTC	CASSSVFSGANVLTF	TRBJ2-6	15	TRBV28	NA	NA
TGTGCCAGCAGCCCATCGGCAGGGGTGTCTGGAAACACCATATATTTT	CASSPSAGVSGNTIYF	TRBJ1-3	16	TRBV7-9	NA	NA
TGTGCCAGCAAGGGATACAGGGGAAACTATGGCTACACCTTC	CASKGYRGNYGYTF	TRBJ1-2	14	TRBV27	TRBD1	NA
TGTGCCAGCGCGCCAAGCAGGGCCGGGGACATTCAGTACTTC	CASAPSRAGDIQYF	TRBJ2-4	14	TRBV6-5	NA	NA
TGTGCCAGCGGCAACCGGGGATTGAACACCGGGGAGCTGTTTTTT	CASGNRGLNTGELFF	TRBJ2-2	15	TRBV3-1/TRBV3-2	NA	NA
TGTGCCAGCAGTGACCGAACAGGGGACGAGCAGTACTTC	CASSDRTGDEQYF	TRBJ2-7	13	TRBV6-1	TRBD1	NA
TGCGCCAGCAGTCAATCGGGACAGGGGAATCAGCCCCAGCATTTT	CASSQSGQGNQPQHF	TRBJ1-5	15	TRBV23-1	TRBD1	NA
TGTGCCATCAGTGACGAGACAGTGAACACTGAAGCTTTCTTT	CAISDETVNTEAFF	TRBJ1-1	14	TRBV10-3	NA	NA
TGTGCCAGCAGCTACTCTTCACTGGACAGAAATTACAATGAGCAGTTCTTC	CASSYSSLDRNYNEQFF	TRBJ2-1	17	TRBV5-8	NA	NA
TGTGCCAGCAGCCAAGATCAGGTATCCGGGCGAGCCTACGAGCAGTACTTC	CASSQDQVSGRAYEQYF	TRBJ2-7	17	TRBV3-1/TRBV3-2	NA	NA
TGTGCCAGCAGTTCAGGGGCCCTTCAGAAGCGTTCACCCCTCCACTTT	CASSSGALQKRSPLHF	TRBJ1-6	16	TRBV7-8	NA	NA
TGTGCTAGTGGTTCTAGACCGGGACAGGGTTTTGACGGCTATGGCTACATCTTC	CASGSRPGQGFDGYGYIF	TRBJ1-2	18	TRBV12-5	TRBD1	NA
TGCAGCGCGACAGGGTTGGGCTATGGCTACACCTTC	CSATGLGYGYTF	TRBJ1-2	12	TRBV29-1	TRBD1	few
TGCGCCAGCAGAAAAGGGGTGGTGGAATACCAGGAGCAGTACTTC	CASRKGVVEYQEQYF	TRBJ2-7	15	TRBV5-1	NA	NA
TGCGCCAGCAGCGTTGGAACAGATACGCAGTATTTT	CASSVGTDTQYF	TRBJ2-3	12	TRBV5-1	NA	NA
TGCGCCAGCAGCCAAGATCCGGGACCATCTAGCACAGATACGCAGTATTTT	CASSQDPGPSSTDTQYF	TRBJ2-3	17	TRBV4-3	NA	NA
TGCGCCAGCAGCCAAATAGGCTCTAGCGGGAGAACCTACAATGAGCAGTTCTTC	CASSQIGSSGRTYNEQFF	TRBJ2-1	18	TRBV4-1	TRBD2	NA
TGTGCCAGCAGCATAGACAGCTCTGGGGCCAACGTCCTGACTTTC	CASSIDSSGANVLTF	TRBJ2-6	15	TRBV28	NA	NA
TGTGCCTGGAGTGTATCGGGCGGGGTTTTCAATGAAAAACTGTTTTTT	CAWSVSGGVFNEKLFF	TRBJ1-4	16	TRBV30	NA	NA
TGTGCCAGCAGCCACATCACAGGGGAAAACACCATATATTTT	CASSHITGENTIYF	TRBJ1-3	14	TRBV14	TRBD1	NA
TGTGCCAGCAGTGACCCTAGCGGGGGCGTAGATACGCAGTATTTT	CASSDPSGGVDTQYF	TRBJ2-3	15	TRBV6-4	TRBD2	NA
TGTGCCAGCGGCAGGGGCCCATACGAGCAGTACTTC	CASGRGPYEQYF	TRBJ2-7	12	TRBV9	NA	NA
TGTGCCAGCTCCAACCGGGACGGCAGCAATCAGCCCCAGCATTTT	CASSNRDGSNQPQHF	TRBJ1-5	15	TRBV18	NA	few
TGTGCCAGCAGCGTTCGTCAGGGAGCAGACGAGCAGTACTTC	CASSVRQGADEQYF	TRBJ2-7	14	TRBV9	NA	NA
TGTGCCACCAGCAGTCAGGGAGGGGACAGATATTTT	CATSSQGGDRYF	TRBJ1-3	12	TRBV15	TRBD1	NA
TGTGCCACTTTGGACTTTCACTCTGGAAACACCATATATTTT	CATLDFHSGNTIYF	TRBJ1-3	14	TRBV19	NA	NA
TGTGCCAGCAGCCAGGGACTCGACCACCCATCCTACGAGCAGTACTTC	CASSQGLDHPSYEQYF	TRBJ2-7	16	TRBV3-1/TRBV3-2	NA	NA
TGTGCCAGCGACAAGTCCTATGGCTACACCTTC	CASDKSYGYTF	TRBJ1-2	11	TRBV2	NA	NA
TGTGCCAGCAGTGAACAGGGGGGTACTAATGAAAAACTGTTTTTT	CASSEQGGTNEKLFF	TRBJ1-4	15	TRBV6-1	TRBD1	NA
TGCGCCAGCAGCCGGGACGGTTACTACGAGCAGTACTTC	CASSRDGYYEQYF	TRBJ2-7	13	TRBV4-1	NA	NA
TGTGCCAGCAGCTTAGTTCTGGGGGTCACTGAAGCTTTCTTT	CASSLVLGVTEAFF	TRBJ1-1	14	TRBV7-2	NA	NA
TGTGCCAGCAGCCAAGACCTAGCGACTAGCGGGAGCCCCTACGAGCAGTACTTC	CASSQDLATSGSPYEQYF	TRBJ2-7	18	TRBV4-2	TRBD2	NA
TGCGCCAGCAGCCAAGGAGGAGGGGGAAGCAATCAGCCCCAGCATTTT	CASSQGGGGSNQPQHF	TRBJ1-5	16	TRBV4-1	NA	NA
TGTGCCAGCAGTTACCGTGGGCAAGAGACCCAGTACTTC	CASSYRGQETQYF	TRBJ2-5	13	TRBV6-6	NA	NA
TGTGCCAGCAGGGGACAGGACTATGGCTACACCTTC	CASRGQDYGYTF	TRBJ1-2	12	TRBV6-5	TRBD1	NA
TGTGCCAGCAGCCATAGCCCCTTGAACACTGAAGCTTTCTTT	CASSHSPLNTEAFF	TRBJ1-1	14	TRBV11-2	NA	NA
TGTGCCAGTAGGCTGCGGGGGCCGGGGGCCTACGAGCAGTACTTC	CASRLRGPGAYEQYF	TRBJ2-7	15	TRBV19	NA	NA
TGTGCCAGCAGTGGTAGCAGGGGGCGTGAGCAGTTCTTC	CASSGSRGREQFF	TRBJ2-1	13	TRBV2	TRBD1	NA
TGTGCCAGCAGTTCGAACTGGGGACAGGGAGCCTACAATGAGCAGTTCTTC	CASSSNWGQGAYNEQFF	TRBJ2-1	17	TRBV27	TRBD1	NA
TGTGCCAGCAGTTTACCAGGGGGGAACACTGAAGCTTTCTTT	CASSLPGGNTEAFF	TRBJ1-1	14	TRBV27	TRBD1	NA
TGTGCCAGCAGCTTAGTGGGGGCAGACCTTGAGTACTTC	CASSLVGADLEYF	TRBJ2-7	13	TRBV7-9	NA	NA
TGTGCCAGCAGCTTAGGAGTAGAACTCTACGAGCAGTACTTC	CASSLGVELYEQYF	TRBJ2-7	14	TRBV11-2	NA	NA
TGTGCCAGCAGTCCGGGACAGGGCCGAGGAAACACCATATATTTT	CASSPGQGRGNTIYF	TRBJ1-3	15	TRBV2	TRBD1	NA
TGTGCTAGTGCTCCCGCGGGGGAGGTATACAATGAGCAGTTCTTC	CASAPAGEVYNEQFF	TRBJ2-1	15	TRBV12-5	TRBD2	NA
TGTGCCAGCAGCGCTCAACCTGGGGGGAATCAGCCCCAGCATTTT	CASSAQPGGNQPQHF	TRBJ1-5	15	TRBV11-2	NA	NA
TGTGCCAGCAGCGTAGATCTGAACACTGAAGCTTTCTTT	CASSVDLNTEAFF	TRBJ1-1	13	TRBV9	NA	NA